The clone carrying this T cell receptor (beta chain) was counted once. The sample is drawn from a study of shared clonotypes between healthy human individuals. Trimming took 6 bases from V and 3 from J, leaving 12 bases between them. CDR1 MNHEY and CDR2 SMNVEV come from the germline V gene (reference sequence). This CDR3 has 14 amino acids. Profiled with immunoSEQ multiplex PCR; TCRdb holds only in-frame clones, not every one. The sample lists roughly 640,000 clones; approximately 74% were seen once. The V call is TRBV27, the J call TRBJ1-5, with D possibly matching TRBD1 (5 bases). The sequencing input was memory CD4+ T cells sorted from blood. As to subset: CD45RA-negative fraction. This sequence originates from a woman in her 30s in good health. The CDR3 protein is CASRPGTDNQPQHF. Written as DNA, the CDR3 is TGTGCCAGCAGGCCCGGGACCGACAATCAGCCCCAGCATTTT.